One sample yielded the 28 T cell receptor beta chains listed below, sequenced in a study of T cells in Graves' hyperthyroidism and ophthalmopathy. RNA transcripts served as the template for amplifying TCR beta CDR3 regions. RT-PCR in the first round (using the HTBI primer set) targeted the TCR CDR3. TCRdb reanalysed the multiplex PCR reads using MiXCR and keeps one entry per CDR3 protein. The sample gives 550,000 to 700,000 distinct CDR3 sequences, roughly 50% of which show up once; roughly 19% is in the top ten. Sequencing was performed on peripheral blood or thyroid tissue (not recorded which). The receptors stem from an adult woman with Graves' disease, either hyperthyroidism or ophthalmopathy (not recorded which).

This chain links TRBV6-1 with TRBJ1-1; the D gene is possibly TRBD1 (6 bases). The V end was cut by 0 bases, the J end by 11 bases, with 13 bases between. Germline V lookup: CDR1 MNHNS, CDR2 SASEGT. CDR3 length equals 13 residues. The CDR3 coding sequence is TGTGCCAGCAGTGAAGCGAGACAGGTGGGGGCTTTCTTT. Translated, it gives CASSEARQVGAFF.

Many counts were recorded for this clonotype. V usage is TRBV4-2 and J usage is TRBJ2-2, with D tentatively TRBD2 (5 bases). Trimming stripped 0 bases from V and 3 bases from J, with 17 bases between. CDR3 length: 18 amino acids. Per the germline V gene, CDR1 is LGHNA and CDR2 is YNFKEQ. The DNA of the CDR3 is TGTGCCAGCAGCCAAGAAACGGGTCAGCGGCCCGACACCGGGGAGCTGTTTTTT. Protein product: CASSQETGQRPDTGELFF.

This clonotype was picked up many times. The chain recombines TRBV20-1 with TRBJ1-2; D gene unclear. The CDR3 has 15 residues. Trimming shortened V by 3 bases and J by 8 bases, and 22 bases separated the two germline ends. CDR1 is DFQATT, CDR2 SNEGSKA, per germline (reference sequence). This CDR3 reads CSASLFSPRGYGYTF. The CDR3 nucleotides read TGCAGTGCTAGCTTATTCAGCCCCCGCGGTTACGGCTACACCTTC.

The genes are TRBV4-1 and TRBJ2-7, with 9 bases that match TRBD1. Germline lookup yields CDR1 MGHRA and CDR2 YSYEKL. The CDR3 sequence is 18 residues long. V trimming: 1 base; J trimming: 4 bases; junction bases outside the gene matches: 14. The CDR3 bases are TGCGCCAGCAGCCAAGGCTTCCTCTTCCGGGACAGGGTATACGAGCAGTACTTC. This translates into CASSQGFLFRDRVYEQYF.

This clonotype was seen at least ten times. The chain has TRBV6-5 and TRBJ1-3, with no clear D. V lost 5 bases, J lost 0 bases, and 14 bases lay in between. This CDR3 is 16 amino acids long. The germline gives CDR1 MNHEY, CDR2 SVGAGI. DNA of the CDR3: TGTGCCAGCAGTACGACCGTACCTTTCTCTGGAAACACCATATATTTT. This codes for CASSTTVPFSGNTIYF.

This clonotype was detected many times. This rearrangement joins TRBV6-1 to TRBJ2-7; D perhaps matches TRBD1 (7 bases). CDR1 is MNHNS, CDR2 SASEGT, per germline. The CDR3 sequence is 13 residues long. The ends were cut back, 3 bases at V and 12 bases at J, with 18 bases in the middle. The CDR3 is CASSERGDRNPYF. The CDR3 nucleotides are TGTGCCAGCAGTGAGAGGGGGGACAGAAATCCGTACTTC.

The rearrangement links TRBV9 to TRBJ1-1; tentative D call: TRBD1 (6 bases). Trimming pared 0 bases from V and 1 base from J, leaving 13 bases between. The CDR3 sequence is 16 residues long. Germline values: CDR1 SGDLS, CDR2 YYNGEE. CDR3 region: CASSVGGGRKNTEAFF. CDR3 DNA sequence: TGTGCCAGCAGCGTAGGGGGGGGGCGGAAGAACACTGAAGCTTTCTTT.

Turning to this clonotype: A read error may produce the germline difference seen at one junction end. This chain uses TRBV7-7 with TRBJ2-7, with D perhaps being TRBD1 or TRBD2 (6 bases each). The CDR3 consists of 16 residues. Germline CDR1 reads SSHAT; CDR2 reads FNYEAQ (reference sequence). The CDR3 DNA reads TGTGCTAGCAGCTTAGCGGCAGGGGAACTTACCTACGAGCAGTACTTC. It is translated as CASSLAAGELTYEQYF.

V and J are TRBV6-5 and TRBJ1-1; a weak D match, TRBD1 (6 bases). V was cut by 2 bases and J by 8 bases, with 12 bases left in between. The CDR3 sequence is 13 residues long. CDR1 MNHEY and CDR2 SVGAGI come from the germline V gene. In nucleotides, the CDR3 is TGTGCCAGCAGTTACGCCCAACAGGGAGAAGCTTTCTTT. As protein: CASSYAQQGEAFF.

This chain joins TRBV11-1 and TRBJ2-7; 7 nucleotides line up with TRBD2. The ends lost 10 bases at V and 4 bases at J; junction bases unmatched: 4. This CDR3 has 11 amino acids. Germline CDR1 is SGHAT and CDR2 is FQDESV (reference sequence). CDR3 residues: CATAGLYEQYF. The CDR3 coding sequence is TGTGCCACAGCGGGATTGTACGAGCAGTACTTC.

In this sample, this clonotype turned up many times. CDR3 sequence reads: CAISRSGGDQPQHF. CDR3 coding DNA: TGTGCCATCAGCCGTAGTGGGGGCGATCAGCCCCAGCATTTT. The rearrangement uses TRBV10-3 and TRBJ1-5, with D perhaps matching TRBD1 (6 bases). With 6 bases removed from V and 5 bases from J, the gap between germline ends came to 14 bases. The CDR3 is 14 amino acids. CDR1 and CDR2 (germline): ENHRY, SYGVKD.

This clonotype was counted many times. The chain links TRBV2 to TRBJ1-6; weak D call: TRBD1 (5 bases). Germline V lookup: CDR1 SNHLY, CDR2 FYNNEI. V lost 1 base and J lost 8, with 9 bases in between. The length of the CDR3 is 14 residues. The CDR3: CASSEGGRYSPLHF. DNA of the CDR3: TGTGCCAGCAGTGAAGGGGGCAGATATTCACCCCTCCACTTT.

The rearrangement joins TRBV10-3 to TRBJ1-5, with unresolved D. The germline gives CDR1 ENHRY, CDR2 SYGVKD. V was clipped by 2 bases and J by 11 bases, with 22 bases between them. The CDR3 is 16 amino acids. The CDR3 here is CAISERLATRRETQHF. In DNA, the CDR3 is TGTGCCATCAGTGAGCGACTAGCGACAAGACGAGAGACCCAGCATTTT.

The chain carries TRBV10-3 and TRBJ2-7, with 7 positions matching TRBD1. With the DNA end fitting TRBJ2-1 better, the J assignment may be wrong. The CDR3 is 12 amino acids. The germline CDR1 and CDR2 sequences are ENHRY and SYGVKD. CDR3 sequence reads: CAISVAGGEQFF. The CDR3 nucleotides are TGTGCCATCAGTGTAGCAGGGGGTGAGCAGTTCTTC.

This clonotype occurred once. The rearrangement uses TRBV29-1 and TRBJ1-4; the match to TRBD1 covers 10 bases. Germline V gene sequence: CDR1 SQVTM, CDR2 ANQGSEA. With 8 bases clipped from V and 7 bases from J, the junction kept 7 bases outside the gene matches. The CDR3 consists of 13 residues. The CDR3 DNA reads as TGCAGCTCCGCGACAGGGGGCTCTGAAAAACTGTTTTTT. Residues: CSSATGGSEKLFF.

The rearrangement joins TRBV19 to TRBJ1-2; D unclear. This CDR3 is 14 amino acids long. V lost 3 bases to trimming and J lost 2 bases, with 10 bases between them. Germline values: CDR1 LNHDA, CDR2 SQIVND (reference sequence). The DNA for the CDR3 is TGTGCCAGTAGTATTGGGGTCGGGAACTATGGCTACACCTTC. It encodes CASSIGVGNYGYTF.

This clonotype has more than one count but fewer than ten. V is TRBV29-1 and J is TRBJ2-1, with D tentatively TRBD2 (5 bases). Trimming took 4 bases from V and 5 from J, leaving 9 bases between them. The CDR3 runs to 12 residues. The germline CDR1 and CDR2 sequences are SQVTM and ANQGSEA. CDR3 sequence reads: CSVVPGDNEQFF. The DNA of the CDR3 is TGCAGCGTTGTCCCCGGGGACAATGAGCAGTTCTTC.

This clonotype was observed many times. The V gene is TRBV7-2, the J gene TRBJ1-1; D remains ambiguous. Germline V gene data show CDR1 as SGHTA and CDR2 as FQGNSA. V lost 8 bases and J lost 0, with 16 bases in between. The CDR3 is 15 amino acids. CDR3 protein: CASCQAGILNTEAFF. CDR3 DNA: TGTGCCAGCTGCCAGGCGGGAATCCTGAACACTGAAGCTTTCTTT.

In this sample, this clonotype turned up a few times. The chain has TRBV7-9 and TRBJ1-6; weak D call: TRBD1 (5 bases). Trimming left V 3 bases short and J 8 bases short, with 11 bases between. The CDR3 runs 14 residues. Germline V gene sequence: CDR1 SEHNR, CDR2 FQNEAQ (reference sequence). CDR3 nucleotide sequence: TGTGCCAGCAGCTTTAATACGGGGGATTCACCCCTCCACTTT. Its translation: CASSFNTGDSPLHF.

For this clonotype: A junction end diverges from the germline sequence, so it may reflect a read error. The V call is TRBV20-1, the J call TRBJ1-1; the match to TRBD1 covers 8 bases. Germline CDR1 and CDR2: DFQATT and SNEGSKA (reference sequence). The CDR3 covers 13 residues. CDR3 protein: CSAKPTGDTEAFF. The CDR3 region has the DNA TGCAGTGCTAAACCGACAGGGGACACCGAAGCTTTCTTT.

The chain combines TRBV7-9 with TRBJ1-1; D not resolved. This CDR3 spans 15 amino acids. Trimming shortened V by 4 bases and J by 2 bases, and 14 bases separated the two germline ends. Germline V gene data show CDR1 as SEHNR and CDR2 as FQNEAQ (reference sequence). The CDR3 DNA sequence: TGTGCCAGCAGCTCTTTCTCTAGAGAAAACACTGAAGCTTTCTTT. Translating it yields CASSSFSRENTEAFF.

The CDR3, as DNA: TGTGCCACCAGCAGAGATTCGCCTACAGGCGCAACTAATGAAGCTTTCTTT. Translated: CATSRDSPTGATNEAFF. The V and J genes are TRBV15 and TRBJ1-1, with D perhaps matching TRBD1 (5 bases). Germline lookup yields CDR1 LNHNV and CDR2 YYDKDF (reference sequence). This CDR3 comprises 17 residues. Trimming cost V 0 bases and J 7 bases, with 21 bases left between them.

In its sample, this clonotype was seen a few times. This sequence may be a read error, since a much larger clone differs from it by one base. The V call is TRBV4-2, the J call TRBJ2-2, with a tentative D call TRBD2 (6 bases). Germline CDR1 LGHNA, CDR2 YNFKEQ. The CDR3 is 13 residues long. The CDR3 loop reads CASSQDLRGELVF. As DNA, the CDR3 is TGTGCCAGCAGCCAAGATCTTCGCGGGGAGCTGGTTTTT.

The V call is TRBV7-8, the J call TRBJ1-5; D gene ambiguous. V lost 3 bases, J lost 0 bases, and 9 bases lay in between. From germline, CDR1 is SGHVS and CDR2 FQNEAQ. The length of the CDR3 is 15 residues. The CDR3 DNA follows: TGTGCCAGCAGCTTTCAGACAAATAGCAATCAGCCCCAGCATTTT. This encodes CASSFQTNSNQPQHF.

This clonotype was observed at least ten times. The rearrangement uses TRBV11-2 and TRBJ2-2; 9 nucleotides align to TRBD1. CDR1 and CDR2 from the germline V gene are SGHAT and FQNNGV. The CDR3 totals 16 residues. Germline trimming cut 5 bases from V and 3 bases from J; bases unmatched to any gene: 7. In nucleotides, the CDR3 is TGTGCCAGCAGCCGAACAGGGGGCGCCGACACCGGGGAGCTGTTTTTT. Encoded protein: CASSRTGGADTGELFF. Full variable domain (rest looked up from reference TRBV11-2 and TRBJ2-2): EAGVAQSPRYKIIEKRQSVAFWCNPISGHATLYWYQQILGQGPKLLIQFQNNGVVDDSQLPKDRFSAERLKGVDSTLKIQPAKLEDSAVYLCASSRTGGADTGELFFGEGSRLTVL.

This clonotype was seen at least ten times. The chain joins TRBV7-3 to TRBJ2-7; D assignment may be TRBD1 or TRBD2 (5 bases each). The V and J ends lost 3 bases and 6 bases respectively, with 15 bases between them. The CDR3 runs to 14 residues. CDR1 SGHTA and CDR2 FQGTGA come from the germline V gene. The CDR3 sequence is CASSLGGASSEQYF. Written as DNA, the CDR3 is TGTGCCAGCAGCTTGGGTGGGGCTAGCTCCGAGCAGTACTTC.

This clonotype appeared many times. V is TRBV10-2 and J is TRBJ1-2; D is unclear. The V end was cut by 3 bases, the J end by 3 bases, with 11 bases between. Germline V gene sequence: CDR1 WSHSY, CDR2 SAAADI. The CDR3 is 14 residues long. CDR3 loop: CASSETRAHYGYTF. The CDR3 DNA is TGCGCCAGCAGTGAAACCAGAGCCCACTATGGCTACACCTTC.

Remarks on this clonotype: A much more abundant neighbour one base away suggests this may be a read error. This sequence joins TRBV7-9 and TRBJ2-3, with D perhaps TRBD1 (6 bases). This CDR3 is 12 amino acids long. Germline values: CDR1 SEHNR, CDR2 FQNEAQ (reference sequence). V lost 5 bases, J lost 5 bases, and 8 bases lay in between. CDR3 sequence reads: CASSVRGDTQYF. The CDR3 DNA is TGTGCCAGCAGCGTCAGGGGAGATACGCAGTATTTT. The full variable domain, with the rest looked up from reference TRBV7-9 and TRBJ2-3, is DTGVSQNPRHKITKRGQNVTFRCDPISEHNRLYWYRQTLGQGPEFLTYFQNEAQLEKSRLLSDRFSAERPKGSFSTLEIQRTEQGDSAMYLCASSVRGDTQYFGPGTRLTVL.